Reported below is one T cell receptor beta chain. What it recognizes is unknown. The entry originates in a study of CXCR3-negative and CXCR3-positive naive CD8 T cells. Findings and limits, study-wide: It was found that naive subsets had comparable surface CD5, and TCR strength was inferred from TRB CDR3 properties. Much lower diversity was found in memory CD8+ cells, while both naive subsets had comparably high diversity. CXCR3-expressing naive cells carried TRB CDR3s more hydrophobic than those of CXCR3-negative naive cells.

Via 5' RACE with UMI labels, TRB cDNA libraries were prepared. TCRdb re-called the 5' RACE reads and catalogs CDR3 proteins one per entry, DNA excluded. This table holds roughly 93,000 distinct CDR3 sequences. Sorts that each held over 250,000 cells were run in triplicate for every CD8+ T cell subset. The sequence derives from a human donor in good health. Some clones in this sample may be carry-over from other donors' samples. The sequenced sample was naive CXCR3+ CD8+ T cells from blood. Subset in this sample: CD45RO-CCR7+CD27+CD95- naive CD8+ T cells expressing CXCR3 (TNR3+).

The CDR3 loop reads CASSPDAGGGVTDTQYF. The chain joins TRBV7-9 to TRBJ2-3; as DNA is missing, the TRBD2 call by TCRdb cannot be tested. CDR1 is SEHNR, CDR2 FQNEAQ, per germline (reference sequence). There are 17 residues in the CDR3. Full variable domain (rest looked up from reference TRBV7-9 and TRBJ2-3): DTGVSQNPRHKITKRGQNVTFRCDPISEHNRLYWYRQTLGQGPEFLTYFQNEAQLEKSRLLSDRFSAERPKGSFSTLEIQRTEQGDSAMYLCASSPDAGGGVTDTQYFGPGTRLTVL.